One sample yielded the 26 T cell receptor beta chains listed below, sequenced in a study of Ad26.COV2.S vaccination and SARS-CoV-2 variants (TCRdb year 2021). To prepare the library, the immunoSEQ multiplex PCR assay was applied. Here the immuneACCESS table is served through TCRdb, limited to in-frame sequences with V and J called. Missing clones are a known gap in these copies; in checked studies unresolved V genes cover under half, and the rest lacks a known reason. Present in this sample are hundreds of thousands of clones, around 82% of which were seen just once. The ten largest make up 7% to 9.5% of the sample. The treatment or condition label for this specimen denotes: some 19 received Ad26.COV2.S at low or high dose, single or two shots; 5 received placebo; per-sample allocation not given. Repertoires of vaccine and placebo recipients were sequenced from samples taken on day 63 after the first injection.

The sample was peripheral blood, taken in a trial of Ad26.COV2.S vaccine versus placebo. These receptors were obtained from a person between 18 and 59 years old who received the Ad26.COV2.S COVID-19 vaccine or a placebo.

This clone was recorded once. The chain uses TRBV6-6 and TRBJ1-5; D is uncertain. The V end was cut by 0 bases, the J end by 7 bases, with 7 bases between. The CDR3 covers 13 residues. The germline CDR1 and CDR2 sequences are MNHNY and SVGAGI (reference sequence). The CDR3 region is CASSYSIEQPQHF. The CDR3 DNA is TGTGCCAGCAGTTACTCGATTGAGCAGCCCCAGCATTTT.

This clone was detected once. The V call is TRBV6-5, the J call TRBJ2-3; D ambiguous. V was clipped by 7 bases and J by 3 bases, with 5 bases between them. There are 11 residues in the CDR3. The germline gives CDR1 MNHEY, CDR2 SVGAGI. CDR3 in amino acids: CASTTTDTQYF. The DNA for the CDR3 is TGTGCCAGCACCACAACAGATACGCAGTATTTT.

On this clone: Other DNA sequences within the sample encode an identical CDR3. The CDR3 DNA reads TGTGCCAGCAGTTTGGGTGGGGATACGCAGTATTTT. This encodes CASSLGGDTQYF. The V gene is TRBV27, the J gene TRBJ2-3; D call uncertain. This CDR3 spans 12 amino acids. V was shortened by 3 bases and J by 6 bases, with 7 bases between the two germline ends. Germline V gene data show CDR1 as MNHEY and CDR2 as SMNVEV (reference sequence).

This rearrangement joins TRBV2 to TRBJ2-1; possibly TRBD1 for D (5 bases). Germline CDR1 reads SNHLY; CDR2 reads FYNNEI. The CDR3 is 15 amino acids. Trimming took 2 bases from V and 3 from J, leaving 11 bases between them. DNA of the CDR3: TGTGCCAGCAGTGAACCAGGGTGGGTCTACAATGAGCAGTTCTTC. Translation: CASSEPGWVYNEQFF. Together with reference TRBV2 and TRBJ2-1, the CDR3 gives the full variable domain: EPEVTQTPSHQVTQMGQEVILRCVPISNHLYFYWYRQILGQKVEFLVSFYNNEISEKSEIFDDQFSVERPDGSNFTLKIRSTKLEDSAMYFCASSEPGWVYNEQFFGPGTRLTVL.

This clone was seen only a few times. The V call is TRBV11-2, the J call TRBJ1-1, with D perhaps TRBD1 (5 bases). Germline loops: CDR1 SGHAT, CDR2 FQNNGV. Trimming cost V 4 bases and J 2 bases, with 11 bases left between them. There are 14 residues in the CDR3. The CDR3 coding sequence is TGTGCCAGCAGCTCTACAGACAGAAACACTGAAGCTTTCTTT. Residues: CASSSTDRNTEAFF.

The J gene is TRBJ2-3, the V gene TRBV18; D may be TRBD1 or TRBD2 (6 bases each). The CDR3 has 15 amino acids. Germline V lookup: CDR1 KGHSH, CDR2 LQKENI. The ends were cut back, 5 bases at V and 5 bases at J, with 17 bases in the middle. The CDR3 sequence: CASSSRGGRGDTQYF. The CDR3, as DNA: TGTGCCAGCTCATCCCGAGGGGGGCGAGGAGATACGCAGTATTTT. Using reference TRBV18 and TRBJ2-3 for the parts outside the CDR3, the full variable domain is NAGVMQNPRHLVRRRGQEARLRCSPMKGHSHVYWYRQLPEEGLKFMVYLQKENIIDESGMPKERFSAEFPKEGPSILRIQQVVRGDSAAYFCASSSRGGRGDTQYFGPGTRLTVL.

The chain uses TRBV9 and TRBJ2-6, with D uncertain. Trimming removed 0 bases from V and 1 base from J, with 14 bases in between. Per germline, CDR1 SGDLS and CDR2 YYNGEE. The CDR3 spans 18 residues. CDR3 coding DNA: TGTGCCAGCAGCGTAGCCAGCTCCCCCGGGTCTGGGGCCAACGTCCTGACTTTC. This translates into CASSVASSPGSGANVLTF.

The rearrangement links TRBV9 to TRBJ1-1; 9 bases fit TRBD1. Germline CDR1 and CDR2: SGDLS and YYNGEE. V lost 4 bases and J lost 11; bases outside the gene matches: 9. The CDR3 length is 13 residues. CDR3 protein: CASSTQTGGDAFF. CDR3 DNA: TGTGCCAGCAGCACCCAAACAGGGGGCGACGCTTTCTTT.

V is TRBV12-5 and J is TRBJ1-2, with D tentatively TRBD1 (5 bases). V was clipped by 1 base and J by 7 bases, with 13 bases between them. The CDR3 is 14 amino acids. Germline-derived CDR1 and CDR2 are LGHNT and FRNRAP. Here the CDR3 DNA reads TGTGCTAGTGGTTTGGGGGGCTTGTTGGGTGGCTACACCTTC. This encodes CASGLGGLLGGYTF.

This clone was picked up one time. The J gene is TRBJ1-6, the V gene TRBV11-3; D is possibly TRBD1 (5 bases). V gave up 1 base and J gave up 6 bases, with 10 bases separating them. Germline CDR1 is SGHNT and CDR2 is YENEEA. The CDR3 consists of 15 residues. In DNA, the CDR3 is TGTGCCAGCAGCTTAGTAAGGGGACTTAATTCACCCCTCCACTTT. As protein: CASSLVRGLNSPLHF.

The chain recombines TRBV5-6 with TRBJ2-7, with TRBD1 identical over 9 bases. The CDR3 sequence is 14 residues long. CDR1 and CDR2 from the germline V gene are SGHDT and YYEEEE. V shed 1 base and J 4 bases; nucleotides not matched to a gene: 3. CDR3 amino acids: CASSLTGGGYEQYF. The CDR3 coding sequence is TGTGCCAGCAGCTTGACAGGGGGCGGGTACGAGCAGTACTTC.

The chain combines TRBV6-5 with TRBJ1-2, with 8 bases matching TRBD1. The CDR3 totals 13 residues. The germline CDR1 and CDR2 sequences are MNHEY and SVGAGI. Trimming took 5 bases from V and 5 from J; bases not matched to a gene: 4. The CDR3 protein is CASSQGQAYGYTF. The CDR3 DNA follows: TGTGCCAGCAGTCAGGGACAGGCATATGGCTACACCTTC.

The rearrangement joins TRBV19 to TRBJ1-2; D gene uncertain. Between the trimmed V and J ends, which lost 8 bases and 8 bases, there was a span of 12 bases. This CDR3 is built from 11 residues. CDR1 and CDR2 from the germline V gene are LNHDA and SQIVND (reference sequence). CDR3 in amino acids: CASFGLSGYTF. Written as DNA, the CDR3 is TGTGCCAGTTTTGGGTTGTCGGGCTACACCTTC.

This chain's CDR3 is CASSPTGGRAKNIQYF. DNA for the CDR3: TGCGCCAGCAGCCCAACAGGGGGAAGGGCCAAAAACATTCAGTACTTC. V usage is TRBV5-1 and J usage is TRBJ2-4; 8 bases map to TRBD1. Germline trimming cut 4 bases from V and 1 base from J; bases unmatched to any gene: 7. CDR1 SGHRS and CDR2 YFSETQ come from the germline V gene. The CDR3 spans 16 residues.

This clone was counted once. The chain employs TRBV5-1 and TRBJ2-6; 7 bases map to TRBD1. The junction had 3 bases not matched to a gene; V was cut back by 1 base and J by 2 bases. This CDR3 comprises 16 residues. From germline, CDR1 is SGHRS and CDR2 YFSETQ. In DNA form, the CDR3 reads TGCGCCAGCAGCTTGCTGCAGGGGGCTGGGGCCAACGTCCTGACTTTC. Translation: CASSLLQGAGANVLTF.

The CDR3 spells CASSPPGVVTQYF. CDR3 in DNA: TGTGCCAGCAGCCCCCCCGGGGTGGTTACCCAGTACTTC. The chain links TRBV3-1 (or the pseudogene TRBV3-2) to TRBJ2-5; the D gene is possibly TRBD2 (5 bases). CDR1 and CDR2 from the germline V gene are LGHDT and YNNKEL (reference sequence). The germline V and J ends were trimmed by 4 bases and 8 bases, with 14 bases remaining between them. This CDR3 spans 13 amino acids.

This clone showed up just a few times. V is TRBV2 and J is TRBJ1-1; 8 bases are shared with TRBD1. Germline V gene sequence: CDR1 SNHLY, CDR2 FYNNEI. V gave up 6 bases and J gave up 1 base; unmatched junction bases: 7. CDR3 length: 15 amino acids. CDR3 DNA sequence: TGTGCCAGCAGAGGACAGGGTAAGACGAACACTGAAGCTTTCTTT. It translates to CASRGQGKTNTEAFF.

In this sample, this clone turned up a few times. The rearrangement joins TRBV7-9 to TRBJ2-7; the D is unclear. V was clipped by 5 bases and J by 7 bases, with 12 bases between them. This CDR3 contains 12 residues. Germline assignment: CDR1 SEHNR and CDR2 FQNEAQ (reference sequence). Here the CDR3 reads CASSPYLLEQYF. Written as DNA, the CDR3 is TGTGCCAGCAGCCCCTACCTACTTGAGCAGTACTTC. The variable domain in full, with the rest retrieved from reference TRBV7-9 and TRBJ2-7, is DTGVSQNPRHKITKRGQNVTFRCDPISEHNRLYWYRQTLGQGPEFLTYFQNEAQLEKSRLLSDRFSAERPKGSFSTLEIQRTEQGDSAMYLCASSPYLLEQYFGPGTRLTVT.

The chain combines TRBV6-1 with TRBJ2-2; D not certain. The germline CDR1 and CDR2 sequences are MNHNS and SASEGT. This CDR3 region has 12 residues. V shed 6 bases and J shed 6 bases, with 8 bases lying between them. CDR3 loop: CASRGGSGELFF. For the CDR3, the DNA is TGTGCCAGCAGGGGTGGGTCCGGGGAGCTGTTTTTT.

This rearrangement joins TRBV30 to TRBJ2-5; D may be TRBD2 (6 bases). Germline assignment: CDR1 GTSNPN and CDR2 SVGIG (reference sequence). V gave up 8 bases and J gave up 3 bases, with 19 bases separating them. There are 14 residues in the CDR3. CDR3 nucleotides: TGTGCCGGAACCGCACTAGCACCCGAAGAGACCCAGTACTTC. It translates to CAGTALAPEETQYF.

This clone was seen a few times. The gene calls are TRBV5-1 and TRBJ1-5; D is uncertain. Per germline, CDR1 SGHRS and CDR2 YFSETQ. V was clipped by 7 bases and J by 3 bases, with 14 bases between them. The CDR3 has 14 residues. CDR3 nucleotide sequence: TGCGCCAGCTCGAGCGGGGTAGTCAATCAGCCCCAGCATTTT. This encodes CASSSGVVNQPQHF.

This clone occurred once. The J gene is TRBJ1-1, the V gene TRBV6-5; a possible D gene is TRBD1 (6 bases). The germline V and J ends were trimmed by 0 bases and 8 bases, with 19 bases remaining between them. This CDR3 comprises 16 residues. In germline, CDR1 is MNHEY, CDR2 SVGAGI. DNA for the CDR3: TGTGCCAGCAGTTACTCGGGAGGACAGCGGATTTGGGAAGCTTTCTTT. Translated: CASSYSGGQRIWEAFF.

The chain couples TRBV18 to TRBJ1-3, with D perhaps TRBD1 (5 bases). The germline V gene has CDR1 KGHSH and CDR2 LQKENI. There are 16 residues in the CDR3. V shed 6 bases and J shed 4 bases, with 19 bases lying between them. CDR3 protein: CASSPTSGTAGNTIYF. The CDR3, as DNA: TGTGCCAGCTCCCCGACATCAGGGACGGCCGGAAACACCATATATTTT.

The rearrangement joins TRBV5-1 to TRBJ1-1; a weak D match, TRBD1 (5 bases). Germline values: CDR1 SGHRS, CDR2 YFSETQ. Trimming cost V 2 bases and J 10 bases, with 15 bases left between them. This CDR3 has 13 amino acids. CDR3 in DNA: TGCGCCAGCAGCTTTCGGGGAGGGACCATAGCTTTCTTT. It is translated as CASSFRGGTIAFF. Full variable domain (remainder filled in from reference TRBV5-1 and TRBJ1-1): KAGVTQTPRYLIKTRGQQVTLSCSPISGHRSVSWYQQTPGQGLQFLFEYFSETQRNKGNFPGRFSGRQFSNSRSEMNVSTLELGDSALYLCASSFRGGTIAFFGQGTRLTVV.

This clone was seen only a few times. V is TRBV2 and J is TRBJ1-1; a possible D gene is TRBD1 (5 bases). CDR3 length: 11 amino acids. Trimming took off 3 bases at V and 10 bases at J, with 9 bases between the two ends. Germline CDR1 is SNHLY and CDR2 is FYNNEI. The CDR3 reads CASSEGGGAFF. CDR3 in DNA: TGTGCCAGCAGTGAGGGGGGTGGAGCTTTCTTT.

The chain joins TRBV29-1 to TRBJ1-3; 7 positions match TRBD1. V was clipped by 5 bases and J by 2 bases; unmatched bases: 15. The CDR3 spans 17 residues. Germline-derived CDR1 and CDR2 are SQVTM and ANQGSEA. The CDR3 region is CSVIPLDRSKAGNTIYF. In DNA, the CDR3 is TGCAGCGTTATTCCCTTGGACAGGTCGAAAGCTGGAAACACCATATATTTT. Complete variable domain (other parts from reference TRBV29-1 and TRBJ1-3): SAVISQKPSRDICQRGTSLTIQCQVDSQVTMMFWYRQQPGQSLTLIATANQGSEATYESGFVIDKFPISRPNLTFSTLTVSNMSPEDSSIYLCSVIPLDRSKAGNTIYFGEGSWLTVV.